Reported below is one TCR beta chain. Its target is not known. The germline V gene encodes CDR1 SGHTA and CDR2 FQGNSA. This CDR3 comprises 14 residues. V was clipped by 1 base and J by 4 bases, with 10 bases between them. This sample stems from a study of T-cell memory formation after mild COVID-19. Study-wide results and limits: Day 15 to 85 contracting clones showed balanced CD4/CD8; day 15 to 37 expanders favored CD4+.

Employing constant-segment primers, 5'RACE generated TCR alpha and TCR beta cDNA libraries bearing sample barcodes and UMIs. TCRdb used MiXCR to reprocess the 5' RACE reads, holding one entry per CDR3 protein. The sample lists about 320,000 distinct CDR3 sequences; 14% were seen once. The sequenced sample was PBMCs or a T cell subset sorted from them (not recorded which). The receptor was derived from a man between 18 and 29 years old who had mild COVID-19 (a few samples of this study predate the infection). Cell type and time point are not known. This chain uses TRBV7-2 with TRBJ2-5; D is perhaps TRBD1 (5 bases). The CDR3 coding sequence is TGTGCCAGCAGCTTAGAAAGGGGCTCAGAGACCCAGTACTTC. This translates into CASSLERGSETQYF.